This passage covers 29 T cell receptor beta chains from one sample sequenced in a study of T cell responses to AZD1222 COVID-19 vaccine. Repertoires were generated with immunoSEQ multiplex PCR, while TCRdb's copy carries only in-frame clones and drops some. The sample has some 100,000 clones, roughly 86% seen once. The material sequenced was peripheral blood, taken 28 days after the second AZD1222 dose. Receptors were obtained from an adult who received the AZD1222 COVID-19 vaccine.

This clone was seen only a few times. V gene TRBV28 combines with J gene TRBJ1-1, with D uncertain. Germline values: CDR1 MDHEN, CDR2 SYDVKM. Trimming took off 7 bases at V and 2 bases at J, with 11 bases between the two ends. This CDR3 contains 13 residues. As DNA, the CDR3 is TGTGCCAGCACTCAATTCGGAAACACTGAAGCTTTCTTT. This sequence encodes CASTQFGNTEAFF.

V is TRBV3-1 (or the pseudogene TRBV3-2) and J is TRBJ2-2; D is perhaps TRBD1 (6 bases). The germline V and J ends were trimmed by 9 bases and 6 bases, with 20 bases remaining between them. The CDR3 is 15 residues long. From germline, CDR1 is LGHDT and CDR2 YNNKEL (reference sequence). CDR3 region: CASLARDRSPGELFF. The CDR3 DNA reads as TGTGCCAGTCTGGCTAGAGACAGGAGTCCCGGGGAGCTGTTTTTT.

The chain carries TRBV5-8 and TRBJ2-1, with D tentatively TRBD1 (5 bases). V gave up 1 base and J gave up 7 bases, with 18 bases separating them. Germline V gives CDR1 SGHTS, CDR2 YDEGEE. CDR3 size: 16 residues. The CDR3 DNA follows: TGTGCCAGCAGCTTGACCGGCCAGGGAATTTTTAATGAGCAGTTCTTC. This sequence encodes CASSLTGQGIFNEQFF.

The chain employs TRBV24-1 and TRBJ1-2; 9 bases are a match to TRBD1. The V gene's germline CDR1 is KGHDR and CDR2 SFDVKD. The V gene end was trimmed by 3 bases and the J gene end by 4 bases; junction bases not matched to a gene: 8. The CDR3 has 16 amino acids. This chain's CDR3 is CATSDGTGPKIYGYTF. In DNA form, the CDR3 reads TGTGCCACCAGTGATGGGACAGGGCCAAAAATCTATGGCTACACCTTC.

This chain links TRBV7-2 with TRBJ1-1, with a possible D match to TRBD1 (6 bases). Germline assignment: CDR1 SGHTA and CDR2 FQGNSA. Trimming pared 3 bases from V and 4 bases from J, leaving 12 bases between. This CDR3 has 14 amino acids. The CDR3 is CASSFGGVLTEAFF. Here the CDR3 DNA reads TGTGCCAGCAGCTTCGGGGGCGTACTCACTGAAGCTTTCTTT.

This chain uses TRBV5-1 with TRBJ2-2, with 7 positions matching TRBD1. The CDR3 is 16 amino acids. V lost 0 bases to trimming and J lost 7 bases; unmatched junction nucleotides: 9. In germline, CDR1 is SGHRS, CDR2 YFSETQ. The CDR3 DNA reads TGCGCCAGCAGCTTGGGGACAGGTACCGTCGGCGGGGAGCTGTTTTTT. This codes for CASSLGTGTVGGELFF.

The V and J genes are TRBV28 and TRBJ2-3; D unclear. The length of the CDR3 is 15 residues. Looked up from germline, CDR1 is MDHEN and CDR2 is SYDVKM. V was cut by 3 bases and J by 0 bases, with 10 bases left in between. The CDR3 DNA reads as TGTGCCAGCAGTTTCGGCGGCAAAAGCACAGATACGCAGTATTTT. Translating gives CASSFGGKSTDTQYF.

The rearrangement uses TRBV5-4 and TRBJ2-5; 7 bases map to TRBD2. V shed 4 bases, J shed 2 bases, and the junction held 11 bases outside the gene matches. The CDR3 has 16 amino acids. Germline V gene data show CDR1 as SGHNT and CDR2 as YYREEE (reference sequence). CDR3 sequence: CASSLGASGFQETQYF. DNA for the CDR3: TGTGCCAGCAGCCTAGGGGCTAGCGGATTTCAAGAGACCCAGTACTTC. Complete variable domain (other parts from reference TRBV5-4 and TRBJ2-5): ETGVTQSPTHLIKTRGQQVTLRCSSQSGHNTVSWYQQALGQGPQFIFQYYREEENGRGNFPPRFSGLQFPNYSSELNVNALELDDSALYLCASSLGASGFQETQYFGPGTRLLVL.

A few counts support this clone. The CDR3 here is CASSQDIIGTEAFF. In DNA form, the CDR3 reads TGCGCCAGCAGCCAAGATATTATAGGTACTGAAGCTTTCTTT. This chain connects TRBV4-3 to TRBJ1-1; D not certain. This CDR3 has 14 amino acids. Germline CDR1 is LGHNA and CDR2 is YSLEER. Deletions cut 0 bases from V and 5 bases from J, with 10 bases between.

J is TRBJ2-2 and V is TRBV5-1, with 9 bases that match TRBD1. Germline loops: CDR1 SGHRS, CDR2 YFSETQ. V was clipped by 4 bases and J by 9 bases; unmatched bases: 16. This CDR3 has 17 residues. CDR3 DNA: TGCGCCAGCAGCCCGACTACCGGGACAGGGTTTTTTCGGGAGCTGTTTTTT. It codes for CASSPTTGTGFFRELFF.

The chain is built from TRBV7-3 and TRBJ1-6; D is uncertain. The CDR3 is made up of 20 amino acids. Germline CDR1 and CDR2: SGHTA and FQGTGA. V was pared by 5 bases and J by 0 bases, with 23 bases between. The CDR3 nucleotides read TGTGCCAGCAGCCTCCACCCGCGGGAGCGCACGAGCTCCTATAATTCACCCCTCCACTTT. Its protein is CASSLHPRERTSSYNSPLHF.

The V and J genes are TRBV11-2 and TRBJ2-7; 7 bases line up with TRBD2. The CDR3 extends over 14 amino acids. Germline loops: CDR1 SGHAT, CDR2 FQNNGV. With 3 bases clipped from V and 2 bases from J, the junction kept 4 bases outside the gene matches. As DNA, the CDR3 is TGTGCCAGCAGCTTTGTAGCGGGCCCCTACGAGCAGTACTTC. As protein: CASSFVAGPYEQYF.

This clone was seen only once. V gene TRBV28 combines with J gene TRBJ2-2; D is unclear. Germline assignment: CDR1 MDHEN and CDR2 SYDVKM. V was cut by 0 bases and J by 4 bases, with 15 bases left in between. The CDR3 contains 17 residues. The CDR3 loop reads CASSLCISGNFTGELFF. In nucleotides, the CDR3 is TGTGCCAGCAGTTTATGCATATCAGGTAATTTCACCGGGGAGCTGTTTTTT.

V and J are TRBV4-1 and TRBJ1-2; 7 nucleotides match TRBD1. Trimming took 5 bases from V and 6 from J; bases not matched to a gene: 12. This CDR3 region has 15 residues. Germline CDR1 and CDR2: MGHRA and YSYEKL. For the CDR3, the DNA is TGCGCCAGCAGCGGCCAGACAGGGAGTGAGGATGGCTACACCTTC. Translation gives CASSGQTGSEDGYTF.

The genes are TRBV10-3 and TRBJ2-5, with TRBD2 identical over 11 bases. V gave up 2 bases and J gave up 4 bases; unmatched junction bases: 0. Germline assignment: CDR1 ENHRY and CDR2 SYGVKD. This CDR3 contains 14 residues. The CDR3 nucleotides read TGTGCCATCAGTGAGACTAGCGGGAGAGAGACCCAGTACTTC. This codes for CAISETSGRETQYF.

The chain is built from TRBV6-5 and TRBJ2-5; D is unclear. The CDR3 runs to 15 residues. Trimming took off 2 bases at V and 5 bases at J, with 15 bases between the two ends. CDR1 is MNHEY and CDR2 is SVGAGI in the germline V gene. Here the CDR3 reads CASSYGGPNPETQYF. As DNA, the CDR3 is TGTGCCAGCAGTTACGGCGGTCCCAACCCCGAGACCCAGTACTTC.

This clone was recorded only once. The V call is TRBV4-3, the J call TRBJ2-3; TRBD2 matches at 10 bases. The CDR3 covers 17 residues. The V and J ends lost 3 bases and 1 base, in that order; junction bases with no gene match: 7. Germline CDR1 LGHNA, CDR2 YSLEER. This CDR3 reads CASSQWSGTSGTDTQYF. The CDR3 DNA is TGCGCCAGCAGCCAGTGGTCCGGGACTAGCGGCACAGATACGCAGTATTTT.

This chain uses TRBV5-1 with TRBJ1-4, with 8 bases matching TRBD1. Per the germline V gene, CDR1 is SGHRS and CDR2 is YFSETQ. Trimming cost V 3 bases and J 8 bases; bases outside gene matches: 9. CDR3 length equals 15 residues. CDR3 amino acids: CASSSGQGATEKLFF. The DNA of the CDR3 is TGCGCCAGCAGCTCCGGACAGGGCGCTACGGAAAAACTGTTTTTT.

V usage is TRBV29-1 and J usage is TRBJ2-1; possible D gene TRBD2, 6 bases. Germline values: CDR1 SQVTM, CDR2 ANQGSEA. CDR3 length: 13 residues. The V gene lost 4 bases and the J gene lost 6 bases, with 13 bases spanning the gap. CDR3 protein: CSVAGTDINEQFF. CDR3 DNA sequence: TGCAGCGTTGCGGGGACTGATATCAATGAGCAGTTCTTC.

V is TRBV5-1 and J is TRBJ2-7; either TRBD1 or TRBD2 may fit D (5 bases each). Germline CDR1 reads SGHRS; CDR2 reads YFSETQ. The CDR3 runs to 16 residues. V lost 0 bases and J lost 0, with 13 bases in between. The CDR3 nucleotides are TGCGCCAGCAGCTTGGACGGGACGGGACCCTCCTACGAGCAGTACTTC. Protein product: CASSLDGTGPSYEQYF.

The chain employs TRBV28 and TRBJ1-1; no definite D call. Germline V CDR1 and CDR2: MDHEN, SYDVKM. The CDR3 consists of 11 residues. Trimming cost V 3 bases and J 9 bases, with 8 bases left between them. CDR3 amino acids: CASSLRQQAFF. As DNA, the CDR3 is TGTGCCAGCAGTTTGCGGCAACAAGCTTTCTTT.

The chain carries TRBV19 and TRBJ2-3; 7 bases line up with TRBD2. The junction had 14 bases not matched to a gene; V was cut back by 3 bases and J by 2 bases. This CDR3 is 18 amino acids long. Germline lookup yields CDR1 LNHDA and CDR2 SQIVND (reference sequence). CDR3 residues: CASSISIPGGRLTDTQYF. The CDR3 DNA reads TGTGCCAGTAGTATCTCGATCCCGGGAGGCCGGCTCACAGATACGCAGTATTTT.

The J gene is TRBJ2-3, the V gene TRBV5-1; D remains ambiguous. This CDR3 is 15 amino acids long. Looked up from germline, CDR1 is SGHRS and CDR2 is YFSETQ. The V end was cut by 2 bases, the J end by 0 bases, with 10 bases between. CDR3 nucleotides: TGCGCCAGCAGCTTTGGGCAATCTAGCACAGATACGCAGTATTTT. This sequence encodes CASSFGQSSTDTQYF.

This clone turned up a few times. The chain combines TRBV29-1 with TRBJ1-1; 8 bases match TRBD1. V shed 6 bases and J 0 bases; nucleotides not matched to a gene: 9. CDR3 size: 15 residues. The V gene's germline CDR1 is SQVTM and CDR2 ANQGSEA. The CDR3 loop is CSVDQGANMNTEAFF. The CDR3 coding sequence is TGCAGCGTGGATCAGGGGGCCAATATGAACACTGAAGCTTTCTTT.

The table lists this clone with a few counts. CDR3 coding DNA: TGTGCCAGCGGACAAACGGGACTAGCGGAGACCCAGTACTTC. It yields the protein CASGQTGLAETQYF. J is TRBJ2-5 and V is TRBV2; TRBD2 aligns across 10 bases. CDR3 length: 14 residues. Per germline, CDR1 SNHLY and CDR2 FYNNEI. V shed 8 bases, J shed 5 bases, and the junction held 8 bases outside the gene matches.

This clone showed up just a few times. The V and J genes are TRBV9 and TRBJ2-1, with D possibly being TRBD2 (6 bases). Trimming pared 2 bases from V and 1 base from J, leaving 13 bases between. Germline loops: CDR1 SGDLS, CDR2 YYNGEE. The CDR3 runs 16 residues. CDR3 nucleotide sequence: TGTGCCAGCAGCGTGGCCGGGACTCTTTCCTACAATGAGCAGTTCTTC. This codes for CASSVAGTLSYNEQFF.

This chain links TRBV7-2 with TRBJ2-1, with 9 bases lining up with TRBD1. V dropped 5 bases and J dropped 3; count of bases not matched to a gene: 8. CDR1 is SGHTA and CDR2 is FQGNSA in the germline V gene. This CDR3 has 16 residues. CDR3 residues: CASSPAGTGSYNEQFF. CDR3 sequence (DNA): TGTGCCAGCAGCCCGGCTGGGACAGGGAGCTACAATGAGCAGTTCTTC.

This clone was seen a few times. This chain uses TRBV5-1 with TRBJ1-5; TRBD1 agrees at 9 bases. The junction had 6 bases not matched to a gene; V was cut back by 5 bases and J by 3 bases. CDR1 SGHRS and CDR2 YFSETQ come from the germline V gene. The CDR3 contains 15 residues. DNA of the CDR3: TGCGCCAGCAGTCTAGGGGACAGGGACAATCAGCCCCAGCATTTT. Translated, it gives CASSLGDRDNQPQHF. The variable domain in full, with the rest retrieved from reference TRBV5-1 and TRBJ1-5, is KAGVTQTPRYLIKTRGQQVTLSCSPISGHRSVSWYQQTPGQGLQFLFEYFSETQRNKGNFPGRFSGRQFSNSRSEMNVSTLELGDSALYLCASSLGDRDNQPQHFGDGTRLSIL.

The chain combines TRBV4-2 with TRBJ1-1; D is perhaps TRBD1 (5 bases). The germline V gene encodes CDR1 LGHNA and CDR2 YNFKEQ. Trimming shortened V by 4 bases and J by 4 bases, and 16 bases separated the two germline ends. This CDR3 comprises 15 residues. The CDR3 sequence is CASSPGTGPGTEAFF. CDR3 sequence (DNA): TGTGCCAGCAGCCCTGGGACCGGACCGGGCACTGAAGCTTTCTTT.